The 30 T cell receptor beta chains presented below share a single source sample, sequenced in a study of cytomegalovirus exposure and HLA in healthy donors. 13 Jbeta primers and 60 Vbeta primers were used for the PCR. Data came from immunoSEQ multiplex PCR; TCRdb stores just in-frame clones and leaves some out. The sample has roughly 140,000 clones, 75% to 80% seen once. Input material: PBMCs. These receptors all come from a woman under 40 in good health and CMV-seronegative.

The chain couples TRBV5-4 to TRBJ1-2; 9 bases match TRBD1. Losses at the gene ends were 4 bases for V and 7 bases for J; bases not matched to a gene: 8. The V gene's germline CDR1 is SGHNT and CDR2 YYREEE (reference sequence). CDR3 length: 14 residues. The CDR3 region is CASSKGQGVGGYTF. CDR3 DNA sequence: TGTGCCAGCAGCAAGGGACAGGGTGTAGGTGGCTACACCTTC. The full variable domain, in which reference TRBV5-4 and TRBJ1-2 provide the parts outside the CDR3, is ETGVTQSPTHLIKTRGQQVTLRCSSQSGHNTVSWYQQALGQGPQFIFQYYREEENGRGNFPPRFSGLQFPNYSSELNVNALELDDSALYLCASSKGQGVGGYTFGSGTRLTVV.

The chain joins TRBV7-8 to TRBJ2-5; perhaps TRBD2 as D (6 bases). The V gene's germline CDR1 is SGHVS and CDR2 FQNEAQ. Deletions cut 5 bases from V and 5 bases from J, with 9 bases between. The CDR3 runs 12 residues. This CDR3 is CASSRRGETQYF. DNA of the CDR3: TGTGCCAGCAGCAGACGGGGGGAGACCCAGTACTTC.

This clone has a handful of counts. The chain combines TRBV6-5 with TRBJ1-5; 7 bases match TRBD1. The CDR3 is made up of 14 amino acids. Trimming at V came to 1 base and at J to 4 bases, leaving 1 base not matched to a gene. Per germline, CDR1 MNHEY and CDR2 SVGAGI. CDR3 coding DNA: TGTGCCAGCAGTTACTACAGGGGAAATCAGCCCCAGCATTTT. Protein: CASSYYRGNQPQHF.

This clone was picked up a small number of times. The chain links TRBV7-2 to TRBJ2-7, with D tentatively TRBD1 (6 bases). CDR1 and CDR2 (germline): SGHTA, FQGNSA. CDR3 size: 15 residues. Deletions cut 2 bases from V and 5 bases from J, with 16 bases between. The CDR3: CASSLRPDSNHEQYF. CDR3 bases: TGTGCCAGCAGCTTAAGACCGGACAGTAATCACGAGCAGTACTTC.

The rearrangement joins TRBV5-1 to TRBJ2-1; 10 nucleotides agree with TRBD2. The CDR3 covers 15 residues. In germline, CDR1 is SGHRS, CDR2 YFSETQ. The ends lost 4 bases at V and 8 bases at J; junction bases unmatched: 9. The CDR3 nucleotides read TGCGCCAGCAGCAGGACTAGCGGTGGACTCGATGAGCAGTTCTTC. The encoded protein is CASSRTSGGLDEQFF.

V usage is TRBV5-1 and J usage is TRBJ2-3, with 9 bases identical to TRBD2. The CDR3 extends over 15 amino acids. V shed 0 bases, J shed 10 bases, and the junction held 9 bases outside the gene matches. From germline, CDR1 is SGHRS and CDR2 YFSETQ. The CDR3 region has the DNA TGCGCCAGCAGCTTGGCCTTGGGACTAGCTGGTGCGCAGTATTTT. Protein: CASSLALGLAGAQYF.

The chain recombines TRBV5-1 with TRBJ1-1; 7 bases are shared with TRBD1. In germline, CDR1 is SGHRS, CDR2 YFSETQ. This CDR3 contains 14 residues. V shed 0 bases and J 5 bases; nucleotides not matched to a gene: 4. CDR3 sequence: CASSLARGATEAFF. The CDR3 bases are TGCGCCAGCAGCTTGGCCAGGGGGGCGACTGAAGCTTTCTTT.

The chain employs TRBV25-1 and TRBJ2-5; D is ambiguous. The germline V gene encodes CDR1 MGHDK and CDR2 SYGVNS. CDR3 size: 12 residues. V was shortened by 2 bases and J by 3 bases, with 4 bases between the two germline ends. CDR3 loop: CASSEQEETQYF. CDR3 nucleotides: TGTGCCAGCAGTGAACAGGAAGAGACCCAGTACTTC.

V gene TRBV11-2 combines with J gene TRBJ2-1; 8 bases are shared with TRBD1. Trimming cost V 4 bases and J 2 bases; bases outside gene matches: 4. Germline-derived CDR1 and CDR2 are SGHAT and FQNNGV. CDR3 length equals 15 residues. CDR3 loop: CASSSDRGPYNEQFF. CDR3 nucleotides: TGTGCCAGCAGCTCAGACAGGGGCCCCTACAATGAGCAGTTCTTC. Drawing the rest from reference TRBV11-2 and TRBJ2-1, the complete variable domain is EAGVAQSPRYKIIEKRQSVAFWCNPISGHATLYWYQQILGQGPKLLIQFQNNGVVDDSQLPKDRFSAERLKGVDSTLKIQPAKLEDSAVYLCASSSDRGPYNEQFFGPGTRLTVL.

This chain connects TRBV4-3 to TRBJ1-2; possible D gene TRBD1, 5 bases. The CDR3 extends over 15 amino acids. V shed 0 bases and J shed 3 bases, with 11 bases lying between them. Germline V gene sequence: CDR1 LGHNA, CDR2 YSLEER. The CDR3: CASSQDWGVDYGYTF. The DNA of the CDR3 is TGCGCCAGCAGCCAAGATTGGGGGGTTGACTATGGCTACACCTTC.

V and J are TRBV5-6 and TRBJ1-1, with D possibly being TRBD1 (5 bases). V was cut by 0 bases and J by 2 bases, with 14 bases left in between. Germline V lookup: CDR1 SGHDT, CDR2 YYEEEE. This CDR3 spans 16 amino acids. The DNA for the CDR3 is TGTGCCAGCAGCTTGGCCGGGCGGGGACCTAACACTGAAGCTTTCTTT. It codes for CASSLAGRGPNTEAFF. The complete variable domain, with remaining parts taken from reference TRBV5-6 and TRBJ1-1, reads DAGVTQSPTHLIKTRGQQVTLRCSPKSGHDTVSWYQQALGQGPQFIFQYYEEEERQRGNFPDRFSGHQFPNYSSELNVNALLLGDSALYLCASSLAGRGPNTEAFFGQGTRLTVV.

The genes are TRBV28 and TRBJ1-5; D gene ambiguous. CDR3 size: 12 residues. The V end was cut by 11 bases, the J end by 0 bases, with 8 bases between. Germline V CDR1 and CDR2: MDHEN, SYDVKM. CDR3 region: CASRSSNQPQHF. CDR3 nucleotide sequence: TGTGCCTCAAGGAGTAGCAATCAGCCCCAGCATTTT.

This clone is a singleton in its sample. This chain links TRBV29-1 with TRBJ1-5; 7 bases line up with TRBD1. CDR1 and CDR2 from the germline V gene are SQVTM and ANQGSEA. The CDR3 is 13 amino acids. V was clipped by 6 bases and J by 7 bases; unmatched bases: 9. This CDR3 reads CSVDQGGGQPQHF. The CDR3 DNA reads as TGCAGCGTGGACCAGGGGGGAGGACAGCCCCAGCATTTT.

V gene TRBV29-1 combines with J gene TRBJ2-2; perhaps TRBD1 as D (7 bases). V gave up 4 bases and J gave up 6 bases, with 18 bases separating them. CDR3 length equals 15 residues. Per germline, CDR1 SQVTM and CDR2 ANQGSEA. The CDR3 coding sequence is TGCAGCGTTGGGGTTGGAGGGGGCGGGGCCGGGGAGCTGTTTTTT. Translating gives CSVGVGGGGAGELFF.

The chain joins TRBV2 to TRBJ1-4, with 7 bases fitting TRBD1. The CDR3 covers 17 residues. CDR1 and CDR2 from the germline V gene are SNHLY and FYNNEI. Losses at the gene ends were 6 bases for V and 7 bases for J; bases not matched to a gene: 17. The chain's CDR3 is CASRGTVQGRVAEKLFF. DNA of the CDR3: TGTGCCAGCAGGGGGACAGTACAGGGAAGGGTCGCTGAAAAACTGTTTTTT. Using reference TRBV2 and TRBJ1-4 for the parts outside the CDR3, the full variable domain is EPEVTQTPSHQVTQMGQEVILRCVPISNHLYFYWYRQILGQKVEFLVSFYNNEISEKSEIFDDQFSVERPDGSNFTLKIRSTKLEDSAMYFCASRGTVQGRVAEKLFFGSGTQLSVL.

The CDR3 region has the DNA TGTGCCAGCAGTCGTACATCAGGACAGGGAGTCGGCTACACCTTC. Translating it yields CASSRTSGQGVGYTF. The V gene is TRBV6-5, the J gene TRBJ1-2; TRBD1 aligns across 8 bases. In germline, CDR1 is MNHEY, CDR2 SVGAGI. This CDR3 spans 15 amino acids. V was pared by 5 bases and J by 8 bases, with 13 bases of the junction left unmatched.

This CDR3 is CASSGTEEAFF. DNA of the CDR3: TGTGCCAGCAGTGGGACAGAAGAGGCTTTCTTT. This chain connects TRBV9 to TRBJ1-1, with TRBD1 matching over 7 bases. The CDR3 spans 11 residues. Germline loops: CDR1 SGDLS, CDR2 YYNGEE. J gave up 11 bases and V 5 bases, and 6 bases lay outside the gene matches.

J is TRBJ1-6 and V is TRBV2; D possibly corresponds to TRBD1 (6 bases). CDR1 is SNHLY and CDR2 is FYNNEI in the germline V gene. CDR3 size: 13 residues. V dropped 7 bases and J dropped 6 bases, with 10 bases sitting between them. CDR3 coding DNA: TGTGCCAGCAAAGGACAGCTTAATTCACCCCTCCACTTT. It is translated as CASKGQLNSPLHF.

Details on this clone: A junction boundary mismatches the germline segment, possibly from a read error. The chain joins TRBV6-1 to TRBJ2-5; D is uncertain. Germline V lookup: CDR1 MNHNS, CDR2 SASEGT. The CDR3 totals 12 residues. This CDR3 is CASSENEASVDF. The CDR3 bases are TGTGCCAGCAGTGAAAACGAGGCCTCGGTGGACTTC.

This rearrangement joins TRBV30 to TRBJ1-1; D uncertain. Deletions cut 2 bases from V and 0 bases from J, with 7 bases between. Germline loops: CDR1 GTSNPN, CDR2 SVGIG (reference sequence). The CDR3 contains 13 residues. The CDR3 nucleotides are TGTGCCTGGAGTTTTGGCATGAACACTGAAGCTTTCTTT. Its translation is CAWSFGMNTEAFF.

The V call is TRBV13, the J call TRBJ2-3; TRBD2 matches 9 bases. This CDR3 is 14 amino acids long. Trimming at V came to 3 bases and at J to 4 bases, leaving 2 bases not matched to a gene. Germline values: CDR1 PRHDT, CDR2 FYEKMQ (reference sequence). The CDR3 loop is CASSFSGGADTQYF. CDR3 nucleotide sequence: TGTGCCAGCAGCTTTAGCGGGGGTGCAGATACGCAGTATTTT. The full variable domain, in which reference TRBV13 and TRBJ2-3 provide the parts outside the CDR3, is AAGVIQSPRHLIKEKRETATLKCYPIPRHDTVYWYQQGPGQDPQFLISFYEKMQSDKGSIPDRFSAQQFSDYHSELNMSSLELGDSALYFCASSFSGGADTQYFGPGTRLTVL.

This clone showed up just a few times. Here the CDR3 reads CASSSSGDGVEKLFF. Here the CDR3 DNA reads TGCGCCAGCAGCTCCTCAGGGGATGGTGTAGAAAAACTGTTTTTT. The J gene is TRBJ1-4, the V gene TRBV5-1; a weak D match, TRBD1 (6 bases). Trimming took 3 bases from V and 8 from J, leaving 17 bases between them. Germline V gene data show CDR1 as SGHRS and CDR2 as YFSETQ. This CDR3 comprises 15 residues.

This chain joins TRBV27 and TRBJ2-7; TRBD2 agrees at 9 bases. Germline lookup yields CDR1 MNHEY and CDR2 SMNVEV (reference sequence). V gave up 1 base and J gave up 5 bases; unmatched junction bases: 6. The CDR3 spans 15 residues. The CDR3 coding sequence is TGTGCCAGCAGTTTATACGGCGGGGGGGCCGACGAGCAGTACTTC. It specifies CASSLYGGGADEQYF.

This clone turned up a few times. The CDR3 DNA is TGCGCCAGCAGCTTGGCTGGACAGGGGGGAAATGGCTACACCTTC. This codes for CASSLAGQGGNGYTF. V usage is TRBV5-1 and J usage is TRBJ1-2, with TRBD1 identical over 10 bases. Germline V lookup: CDR1 SGHRS, CDR2 YFSETQ. With V trimmed by 0 bases and J by 6 bases, 5 bases remained unmatched. The CDR3 sequence is 15 residues long. Combining the CDR3 with reference TRBV5-1 and TRBJ1-2 gives the whole variable domain KAGVTQTPRYLIKTRGQQVTLSCSPISGHRSVSWYQQTPGQGLQFLFEYFSETQRNKGNFPGRFSGRQFSNSRSEMNVSTLELGDSALYLCASSLAGQGGNGYTFGSGTRLTVV.

This chain joins TRBV5-1 and TRBJ1-1; TRBD1 matches at 10 bases. Germline loops: CDR1 SGHRS, CDR2 YFSETQ. This CDR3 contains 15 residues. The V gene end was trimmed by 0 bases and the J gene end by 5 bases; junction bases not matched to a gene: 4. CDR3 sequence reads: CASSLAPDRGTEAFF. CDR3 nucleotide sequence: TGCGCCAGCAGCTTGGCTCCGGACAGGGGGACTGAAGCTTTCTTT.

This chain links TRBV28 with TRBJ2-2; 7 nucleotides align to TRBD1. In germline, CDR1 is MDHEN, CDR2 SYDVKM. The CDR3 loop spans 15 amino acids. The trim removed 3 bases at V and 4 bases at J, leaving 5 bases unmatched. CDR3 nucleotides: TGTGCCAGCAGTTTCGAGGGGGCGAGCACCGGGGAGCTGTTTTTT. Translated, it gives CASSFEGASTGELFF.

This clone was detected only a few times. This chain connects TRBV4-3 to TRBJ1-2, with TRBD1 as a possible D gene (5 bases). Looked up from germline, CDR1 is LGHNA and CDR2 is YSLEER. V lost 3 bases and J lost 10, with 15 bases in between. The CDR3 runs to 13 residues. The CDR3 nucleotides are TGCGCCAGCAGCCAGTCCCGGGGGACTCCCTACACCTTC. This translates into CASSQSRGTPYTF.

The V and J genes are TRBV5-1 and TRBJ1-2; tentative D call: TRBD1 (5 bases). CDR1 and CDR2 from the germline V gene are SGHRS and YFSETQ. This CDR3 comprises 11 residues. V lost 5 bases and J lost 5, with 7 bases in between. CDR3 sequence (DNA): TGCGCCAGCAGGGAGGGGTATGGCTACACCTTC. This gives the protein CASREGYGYTF. The full variable domain, with the rest looked up from reference TRBV5-1 and TRBJ1-2, is KAGVTQTPRYLIKTRGQQVTLSCSPISGHRSVSWYQQTPGQGLQFLFEYFSETQRNKGNFPGRFSGRQFSNSRSEMNVSTLELGDSALYLCASREGYGYTFGSGTRLTVV.

The chain employs TRBV18 and TRBJ1-2, with D maybe TRBD1 (6 bases). Germline loops: CDR1 KGHSH, CDR2 LQKENI. This CDR3 spans 14 amino acids. V gave up 6 bases and J gave up 1 base, with 12 bases separating them. The CDR3 DNA reads TGTGCCAGCTCCCAAACGGGACATAACTATGGCTACACCTTC. As protein: CASSQTGHNYGYTF.

V is TRBV5-4 and J is TRBJ2-3; 11 positions agree with TRBD1. Trimming cost V 4 bases and J 5 bases; bases outside gene matches: 9. The CDR3 is 16 amino acids. CDR1 SGHNT and CDR2 YYREEE come from the germline V gene (reference sequence). Here the CDR3 DNA reads TGTGCCAGCAGCAGTAAAGGACAGGGGGCGGGAGATACGCAGTATTTT. It translates to CASSSKGQGAGDTQYF.